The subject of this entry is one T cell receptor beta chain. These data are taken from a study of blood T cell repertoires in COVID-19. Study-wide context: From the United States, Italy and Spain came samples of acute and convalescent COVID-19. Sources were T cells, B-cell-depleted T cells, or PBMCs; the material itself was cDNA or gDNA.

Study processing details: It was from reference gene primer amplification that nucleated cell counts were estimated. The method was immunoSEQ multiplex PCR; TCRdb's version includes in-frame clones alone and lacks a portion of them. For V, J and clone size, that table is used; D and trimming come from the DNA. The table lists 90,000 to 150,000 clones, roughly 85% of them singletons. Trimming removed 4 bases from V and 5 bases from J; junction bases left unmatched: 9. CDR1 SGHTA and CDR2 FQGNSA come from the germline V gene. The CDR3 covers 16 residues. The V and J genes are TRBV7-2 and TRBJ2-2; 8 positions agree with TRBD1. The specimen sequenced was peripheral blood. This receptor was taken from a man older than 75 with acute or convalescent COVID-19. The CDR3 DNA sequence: TGTGCCAGCAGCTCTCAGCAGGGGGCAGTTACCGGGGAGCTGTTTTTT. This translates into CASSSQQGAVTGELFF.